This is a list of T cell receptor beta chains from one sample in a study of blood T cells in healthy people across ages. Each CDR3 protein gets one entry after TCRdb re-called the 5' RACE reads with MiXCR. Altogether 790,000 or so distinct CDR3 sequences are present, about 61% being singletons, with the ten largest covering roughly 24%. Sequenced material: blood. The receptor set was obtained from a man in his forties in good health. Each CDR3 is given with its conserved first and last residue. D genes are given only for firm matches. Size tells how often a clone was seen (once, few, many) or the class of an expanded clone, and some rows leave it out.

CDR3nt: TGCAGTGCTAGAGCGCCCGATAGGGACAGGGGGCAGGAAAAACTGTTTTTT
CDR3aa: CSARAPDRDRGQEKLFF
d_gene: TRBD1
v_gene: TRBV20-1
j_gene: TRBJ1-4
abundance: NA

CDR3nt: TGTGCCAGCAGCTATACCAGCGGCACAGATACGCAGTATTTT
CDR3aa: CASSYTSGTDTQYF
d_gene: NA
v_gene: TRBV7-6
j_gene: TRBJ2-3
abundance: NA

CDR3nt: TGTGCCAGCAGCCAAGACACAGGGTCGGATACGCAGTATTTT
CDR3aa: CASSQDTGSDTQYF
d_gene: NA
v_gene: TRBV4-2
j_gene: TRBJ2-3
abundance: many

CDR3nt: TGTGCCAGCAGGTTACAGGGAGCCCAGCATTTT
CDR3aa: CASRLQGAQHF
d_gene: NA
v_gene: TRBV28
j_gene: TRBJ1-5
abundance: NA

CDR3nt: TGTGCCAGCTTGGGGCATGAGCAGTTCTTC
CDR3aa: CASLGHEQFF
d_gene: NA
v_gene: TRBV12-3/TRBV12-4
j_gene: TRBJ2-1
abundance: NA

CDR3nt: TGTGCCAGCAGTTCCCCGGGATATCACACAGATACGCAGTATTTT
CDR3aa: CASSSPGYHTDTQYF
d_gene: NA
v_gene: TRBV28
j_gene: TRBJ2-3
abundance: few

CDR3nt: TGTGCCACCAGACAGGGGGGTTCCTCCTACGAGCAGTACTTC
CDR3aa: CATRQGGSSYEQYF
d_gene: TRBD1
v_gene: TRBV3-1
j_gene: TRBJ2-7
abundance: NA

CDR3nt: TGTGCCATCAGTGAGTCGGGGGCCCCGGGATCAAAATACAATGAGCAGTTCTTC
CDR3aa: CAISESGAPGSKYNEQFF
d_gene: NA
v_gene: TRBV10-3
j_gene: TRBJ2-1
abundance: few

CDR3nt: TGTGCCAGCAGCGGACAGCCCACAGATACGCAGTATTTT
CDR3aa: CASSGQPTDTQYF
d_gene: NA
v_gene: TRBV6-5
j_gene: TRBJ2-3
abundance: NA

CDR3nt: TGCAGTGCTAGAGATTCGGGCGGGCGGACCACCCGAGTCTACGAGCAGTACTTC
CDR3aa: CSARDSGGRTTRVYEQYF
d_gene: NA
v_gene: TRBV20-1
j_gene: TRBJ2-7
abundance: few

CDR3nt: TGCAGTGCCTTAGAAGTTAATACGCAGTATTTT
CDR3aa: CSALEVNTQYF
d_gene: NA
v_gene: TRBV20-1
j_gene: TRBJ2-3
abundance: NA